This TCR beta chain was documented in a study of blood T cell repertoires in COVID-19. CDR3 size: 15 residues. CDR1 is KGHSH and CDR2 is LQKENI in the germline V gene. After removal of 0 bases from V and 4 bases from J, the junction contained 3 bases not matched to a gene. Sequencing used immunoSEQ multiplex PCR; TCRdb keeps in-frame clones, though not all of them. The profile covers 350,000 or so clones, with about 90% appearing a single time and roughly 1% taken by the ten largest. The sample consisted of PBMCs or T cells enriched from blood (not recorded which). The receptor comes from a woman under 40 who had recovered from COVID-19. The chain uses TRBV18 and TRBJ1-2, with 9 nucleotides matching TRBD1. CDR3 bases: TGTGCCAGCTCACCACCGGGACAGGGACTCTATGGCTACACCTTC. Protein sequence: CASSPPGQGLYGYTF.